The 11 T cell receptor beta chains in this list originate from one sample, sequenced in a study of blood T cell repertoires in COVID-19. The data were produced by immunoSEQ multiplex PCR, yet TCRdb's version contains in-frame clones alone and is incomplete. The sample yields under 200,000 clones, 85% to 90% seen once. Sequenced material: peripheral blood. These receptor sequences come from a man between 50 and 59 years old with active or convalescent COVID-19.

This sequence joins TRBV6-5 and TRBJ2-1; D possibly corresponds to TRBD1 (7 bases). Germline-derived CDR1 and CDR2 are MNHEY and SVGAGI. V was cut by 8 bases and J by 1 base, with 15 bases left in between. The CDR3 runs to 15 residues. In DNA, the CDR3 is TGTGCCAGCTCGACCGCAGGGGGGTCCTACAATGAGCAGTTCTTC. Translated, it gives CASSTAGGSYNEQFF.

This clone was observed a few times. The chain couples TRBV9 to TRBJ1-3; no firm D call. The V end was cut by 0 bases, the J end by 4 bases, with 8 bases between. The CDR3 covers 14 residues. From germline, CDR1 is SGDLS and CDR2 YYNGEE. CDR3 sequence reads: CASSVGAEGNTIYF. CDR3 DNA: TGTGCCAGCAGCGTAGGGGCCGAAGGAAACACCATATATTTT.

The chain couples TRBV28 to TRBJ2-1, with 13 bases identical to TRBD2. Per germline, CDR1 MDHEN and CDR2 SYDVKM. The CDR3 has 19 residues. V shed 5 bases, J shed 4 bases, and the junction held 14 bases outside the gene matches. CDR3 nucleotides: TGTGCCAGCAGTACACGGACTAGCGGGAGACACAGGGGTTACAATGAGCAGTTCTTC. Amino acid sequence: CASSTRTSGRHRGYNEQFF.

This sequence joins TRBV28 and TRBJ1-1; D gene unclear. This CDR3 has 14 amino acids. The V gene's germline CDR1 is MDHEN and CDR2 SYDVKM. The V gene lost 5 bases and the J gene lost 0 bases, with 10 bases spanning the gap. The CDR3 protein is CASSLIQVNTEAFF. In DNA form, the CDR3 reads TGTGCCAGCAGTCTCATCCAGGTGAACACTGAAGCTTTCTTT.

This clone was found a few times. The chain combines TRBV6-5 with TRBJ1-1; weak D call: TRBD1 (6 bases). The germline V and J ends were trimmed by 8 bases and 1 base, with 17 bases remaining between them. Germline assignment: CDR1 MNHEY and CDR2 SVGAGI. This CDR3 spans 15 amino acids. The CDR3 DNA reads TGTGCCAGCCTTCTACGAGGGGGAGAGAACACTGAAGCTTTCTTT. Its translation: CASLLRGGENTEAFF.

The rearrangement joins TRBV7-9 to TRBJ1-4; D call uncertain. The germline CDR1 and CDR2 sequences are SEHNR and FQNEAQ (reference sequence). Trimming shortened V by 5 bases and J by 0 bases, and 16 bases separated the two germline ends. The CDR3 has 17 amino acids. CDR3 DNA: TGTGCCAGCAGCCACTACCAGAGACCTGCAACTAATGAAAAACTGTTTTTT. Amino acid sequence: CASSHYQRPATNEKLFF.

The rearrangement uses TRBV4-2 and TRBJ2-7; 11 bases agree with TRBD2. The CDR3 totals 15 residues. V shed 8 bases and J 3 bases; nucleotides not matched to a gene: 9. CDR1 LGHNA and CDR2 YNFKEQ come from the germline V gene. The CDR3, as DNA: TGTGCCAGCCGATTTACGACTAGCGGGGACTACGAGCAGTACTTC. Translation: CASRFTTSGDYEQYF.

This clone was recorded once. This chain connects TRBV4-1 to TRBJ2-3; 9 bases line up with TRBD2. V was clipped by 0 bases and J by 5 bases; unmatched bases: 12. This CDR3 region has 18 residues. CDR1 and CDR2 from the germline V gene are MGHRA and YSYEKL. CDR3 amino acids: CASSQDRLAGSRGDTQYF. The CDR3, as DNA: TGCGCCAGCAGCCAAGATCGCCTAGCGGGATCCCGGGGAGATACGCAGTATTTT.

The chain carries TRBV12-3 or TRBV12-4 and TRBJ1-2, with D possibly matching TRBD1 (5 bases). The CDR3 has 13 residues. V shed 6 bases and J shed 1 base, with 9 bases lying between them. This CDR3 reads CASRGPNNYGYTF. CDR3 DNA: TGTGCCAGCAGGGGGCCGAATAACTATGGCTACACCTTC.

This chain connects TRBV10-3 to TRBJ1-2, with 7 bases lining up with TRBD1. Germline trimming cut 2 bases from V and 5 bases from J; bases unmatched to any gene: 8. Germline CDR1 is ENHRY and CDR2 is SYGVKD. This CDR3 is built from 15 residues. The CDR3 is CAISEGGQRSYGYTF. The CDR3 region has the DNA TGTGCCATCAGTGAGGGGGGACAGAGATCTTATGGCTACACCTTC.

The chain is built from TRBV29-1 and TRBJ2-1, with TRBD2 identical over 14 bases. The CDR3 is 17 amino acids. Trimming at V came to 6 bases and at J to 0 bases, leaving 7 bases not matched to a gene. CDR1 is SQVTM and CDR2 is ANQGSEA in the germline V gene. The CDR3 loop reads CSVGTSGGKSSYNEQFF. The CDR3 region has the DNA TGCAGCGTGGGGACTAGCGGGGGCAAGAGCTCCTACAATGAGCAGTTCTTC.